One and the same sample provided the 14 T cell receptor beta chains below, sequenced in a study of T cell responses to AZD1222 COVID-19 vaccine. Here immunoSEQ multiplex PCR was the method, and the copy in TCRdb shows in-frame clones only, minus some. The table has 110,000 to 150,000 clones, just over 85% seen once. The sequencing here drew on peripheral blood, taken on day 0 of AZD1222 vaccination. The receptors were gathered from an adult in good health.

The chain carries TRBV21-1 and TRBJ1-1. TRBV21-1 is a pseudogene. The CDR3 runs 16 residues. The CDR3 region is CASSKARWQENTEAFF. CDR3 sequence (DNA): TGTGCCAGCAGCAAAGCGAGGTGGCAGGAGAACACTGAAGCTTTCTTT.

The gene calls are TRBV3-1 (or the pseudogene TRBV3-2) and TRBJ1-1; 7 positions agree with TRBD1. The CDR3 sequence is 14 residues long. Germline values: CDR1 LGHDT, CDR2 YNNKEL (reference sequence). Germline trimming cut 4 bases from V and 3 bases from J; bases unmatched to any gene: 5. CDR3 sequence: CASSPWDSYTEAFF. Written as DNA, the CDR3 is TGTGCCAGCAGCCCCTGGGACAGTTACACTGAAGCTTTCTTT.

The rearrangement links TRBV4-1 to TRBJ1-5; weak D call: TRBD1 (6 bases). The CDR3 length is 16 residues. CDR1 is MGHRA and CDR2 is YSYEKL in the germline V gene. Trimming left V 1 base short and J 1 base short, with 11 bases between. The CDR3 coding sequence is TGCGCCAGCAGCCAAGTTCCAGGGGACAGCAATCAGCCCCAGCATTTT. Encoded protein: CASSQVPGDSNQPQHF.

The J gene is TRBJ2-5, the V gene TRBV29-1; tentative D call: TRBD1 (5 bases). Trimming shortened V by 6 bases and J by 4 bases, and 12 bases separated the two germline ends. The CDR3 loop spans 12 amino acids. Germline lookup yields CDR1 SQVTM and CDR2 ANQGSEA. The CDR3 sequence: CSVPQGRETQYF. The CDR3 DNA sequence: TGCAGCGTACCTCAGGGTCGAGAGACCCAGTACTTC.

The chain is built from TRBV29-1 and TRBJ1-2, with D unresolved. The CDR3 has 12 residues. In germline, CDR1 is SQVTM, CDR2 ANQGSEA. The V end lost 5 bases, the J end lost 4 bases, and 11 bases lay between the germline ends. CDR3 amino acids: CSVNGDPYGYTF. The CDR3 DNA reads as TGCAGCGTTAATGGTGACCCCTATGGCTACACCTTC.

V usage is TRBV11-2 and J usage is TRBJ2-7, with TRBD1 as a possible D gene (6 bases). The V end was cut by 3 bases, the J end by 6 bases, with 21 bases between. The CDR3 sequence is 16 residues long. CDR1 and CDR2 from the germline V gene are SGHAT and FQNNGV. The CDR3 DNA is TGTGCCAGCAGCTTGTTGATTACGGACAGCCCAACCGAGCAGTACTTC. Translation gives CASSLLITDSPTEQYF.

The chain uses TRBV10-3 and TRBJ2-5; TRBD1 might be the D (5 bases). Germline values: CDR1 ENHRY, CDR2 SYGVKD. The CDR3 spans 15 residues. Deletions cut 0 bases from V and 5 bases from J, with 13 bases between. CDR3 DNA: TGTGCCATCAGTGAGTCGATGACGACAGCGGAGACCCAGTACTTC. It yields the protein CAISESMTTAETQYF.

The chain is built from TRBV7-2 and TRBJ1-2; D is ambiguous. Trimming cost V 6 bases and J 8 bases, with 19 bases left between them. This CDR3 has 14 amino acids. From germline, CDR1 is SGHTA and CDR2 FQGNSA. The CDR3 protein is CASSSRAPEEGYTF. The CDR3 nucleotides read TGTGCCAGCAGTTCCCGGGCCCCCGAGGAGGGCTACACCTTC.

This sequence joins TRBV7-9 and TRBJ2-7; 12 bases match TRBD2. The CDR3 is made up of 14 amino acids. The ends lost 3 bases at V and 3 bases at J; junction bases unmatched: 0. In germline, CDR1 is SEHNR, CDR2 FQNEAQ (reference sequence). The CDR3 loop is CASSLTSGSYEQYF. The DNA for the CDR3 is TGTGCCAGCAGCTTGACTAGCGGGAGCTACGAGCAGTACTTC.

The rearrangement joins TRBV7-6 to TRBJ2-1; D is undetermined. CDR1 and CDR2 from the germline V gene are SGHVS and FNYEAQ. Trimming removed 2 bases at V and 8 bases at J, with 13 bases between. There are 14 residues in the CDR3. The CDR3 protein is CASSLQEVADEQFF. The DNA of the CDR3 is TGTGCCAGCAGCTTACAAGAAGTCGCTGATGAGCAGTTCTTC.

This clone has only a few counts. The chain carries TRBV4-3 and TRBJ2-1; 8 nucleotides agree with TRBD1. Germline assignment: CDR1 LGHNA and CDR2 YSLEER. The CDR3 consists of 15 residues. With V trimmed by 3 bases and J by 3 bases, 4 bases remained unmatched. The CDR3 loop is CASSQKTGDYNEQFF. The CDR3 nucleotides read TGCGCCAGCAGCCAGAAGACAGGGGACTACAATGAGCAGTTCTTC.

This chain connects TRBV2 to TRBJ1-2; unclear D gene. Trimming removed 2 bases at V and 0 bases at J, with 10 bases between. This CDR3 is built from 15 residues. Germline-derived CDR1 and CDR2 are SNHLY and FYNNEI. Here the CDR3 DNA reads TGTGCCAGCAGTGAACAGAGTAGCTCTAACTATGGCTACACCTTC. Amino acids: CASSEQSSSNYGYTF. Together with reference TRBV2 and TRBJ1-2, the CDR3 gives the full variable domain: EPEVTQTPSHQVTQMGQEVILRCVPISNHLYFYWYRQILGQKVEFLVSFYNNEISEKSEIFDDQFSVERPDGSNFTLKIRSTKLEDSAMYFCASSEQSSSNYGYTFGSGTRLTVV.

The J gene is TRBJ2-7, the V gene TRBV19, with TRBD2 matching over 10 bases. CDR1 and CDR2 (germline): LNHDA, SQIVND (reference sequence). Trimming cost V 6 bases and J 5 bases; bases outside gene matches: 19. The CDR3 has 18 residues. The CDR3 protein is CASSKQRLAGAPPDEQYF. The CDR3 DNA sequence: TGTGCCAGTAGCAAACAACGCCTAGCGGGAGCCCCCCCTGACGAGCAGTACTTC.

J is TRBJ1-2 and V is TRBV10-3; 9 bases match TRBD1. The V gene end was trimmed by 4 bases and the J gene end by 3 bases; junction bases not matched to a gene: 18. The length of the CDR3 is 19 residues. The germline V gene encodes CDR1 ENHRY and CDR2 SYGVKD. As DNA, the CDR3 is TGTGCCATCAGTGCAAACAAGAATTACCGGGACAGGGTAGACTATGGCTACACCTTC. It translates to CAISANKNYRDRVDYGYTF.